This TCR beta chain was recorded in a study of cytomegalovirus exposure and HLA in healthy donors. Both 60 Vbeta primers and 13 Jbeta primers went into the PCR. The table came from immunoSEQ multiplex PCR; TCRdb's copy has only in-frame clones and leaves some out. Here the sample spans under 110,000 clones, roughly 80% being singletons. The sequence came from a man between 45 and 60 years old in good health and CMV-seronegative. Sequencing was carried out using PBMCs.

This chain's CDR3 is CASSSTGTYEQYV. Written as DNA, the CDR3 is TGTGCCAGCAGCTCAACAGGTACCTACGAGCAGTACGTC. The chain joins TRBV7-9 to TRBJ2-7, with D possibly being TRBD1 (5 bases). CDR3 length equals 13 residues. CDR1 is SEHNR and CDR2 is FQNEAQ in the germline V gene (reference sequence). The V end lost 4 bases, the J end lost 2 bases, and 9 bases lay between the germline ends.